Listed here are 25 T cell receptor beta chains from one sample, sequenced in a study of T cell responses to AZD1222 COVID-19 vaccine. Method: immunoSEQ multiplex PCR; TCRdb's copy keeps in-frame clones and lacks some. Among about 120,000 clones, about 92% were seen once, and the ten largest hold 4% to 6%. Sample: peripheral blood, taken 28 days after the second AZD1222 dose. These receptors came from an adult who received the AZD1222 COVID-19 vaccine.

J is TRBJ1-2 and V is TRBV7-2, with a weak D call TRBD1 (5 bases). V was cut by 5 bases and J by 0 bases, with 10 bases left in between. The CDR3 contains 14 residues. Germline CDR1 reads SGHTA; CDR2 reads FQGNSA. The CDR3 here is CASSRDGANYGYTF. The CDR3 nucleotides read TGTGCCAGCAGCCGGGACGGAGCTAACTATGGCTACACCTTC.

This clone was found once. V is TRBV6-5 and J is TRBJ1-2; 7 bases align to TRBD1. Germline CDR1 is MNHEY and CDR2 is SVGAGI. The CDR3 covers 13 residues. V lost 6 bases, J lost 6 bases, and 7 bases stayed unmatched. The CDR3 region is CASSDRDKNGYTF. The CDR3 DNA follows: TGTGCCAGCAGCGACAGGGATAAGAATGGCTACACCTTC.

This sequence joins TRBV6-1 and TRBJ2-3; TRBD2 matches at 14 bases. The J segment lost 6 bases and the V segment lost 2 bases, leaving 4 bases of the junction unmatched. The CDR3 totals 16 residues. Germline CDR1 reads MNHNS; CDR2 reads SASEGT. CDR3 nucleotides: TGTGCCAGCAGTGAAAGGACTAGCGGGGGGTCGGATACGCAGTATTTT. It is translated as CASSERTSGGSDTQYF.

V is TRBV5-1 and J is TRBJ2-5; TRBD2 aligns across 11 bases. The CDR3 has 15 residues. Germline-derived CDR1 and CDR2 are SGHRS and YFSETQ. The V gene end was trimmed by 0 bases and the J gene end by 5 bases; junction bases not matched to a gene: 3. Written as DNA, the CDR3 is TGCGCCAGCAGCTTGGGTAGCGGGAGGGCGGAGACCCAGTACTTC. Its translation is CASSLGSGRAETQYF.

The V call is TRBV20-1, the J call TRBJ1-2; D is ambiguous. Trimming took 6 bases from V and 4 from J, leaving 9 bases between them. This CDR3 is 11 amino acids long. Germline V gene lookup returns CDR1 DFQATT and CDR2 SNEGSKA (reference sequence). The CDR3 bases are TGCAGTGCAGCGGATCGCTATGGCTACACCTTC. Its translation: CSAADRYGYTF.

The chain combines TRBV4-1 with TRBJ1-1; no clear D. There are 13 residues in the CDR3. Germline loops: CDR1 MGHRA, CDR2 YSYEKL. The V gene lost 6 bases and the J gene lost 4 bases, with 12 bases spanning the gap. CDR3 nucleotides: TGCGCCAGCAGGGTAGACTGGGGCACTGAAGCTTTCTTT. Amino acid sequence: CASRVDWGTEAFF.

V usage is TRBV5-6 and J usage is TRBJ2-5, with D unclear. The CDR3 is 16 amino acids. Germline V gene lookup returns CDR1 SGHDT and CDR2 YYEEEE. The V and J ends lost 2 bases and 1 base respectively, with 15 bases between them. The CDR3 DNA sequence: TGTGCCAGCAGCTTTAGATGGTTGCGCTCCCAAGAGACCCAGTACTTC. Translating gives CASSFRWLRSQETQYF.

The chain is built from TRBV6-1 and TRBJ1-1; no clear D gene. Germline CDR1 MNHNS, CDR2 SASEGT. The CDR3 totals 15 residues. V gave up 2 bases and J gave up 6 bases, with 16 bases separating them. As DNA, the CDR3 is TGTGCCAGCAGTGAAATAGAAGTCGGGGTATCTGAAGCTTTCTTT. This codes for CASSEIEVGVSEAFF.

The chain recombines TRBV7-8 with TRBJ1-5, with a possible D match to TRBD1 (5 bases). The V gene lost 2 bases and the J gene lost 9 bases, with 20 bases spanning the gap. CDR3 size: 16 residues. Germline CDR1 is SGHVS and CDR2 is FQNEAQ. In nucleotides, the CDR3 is TGTGCCAGCAGCTTATATGGGGGGGAAACAGGTCCGCCCCAGCATTTT. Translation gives CASSLYGGETGPPQHF.

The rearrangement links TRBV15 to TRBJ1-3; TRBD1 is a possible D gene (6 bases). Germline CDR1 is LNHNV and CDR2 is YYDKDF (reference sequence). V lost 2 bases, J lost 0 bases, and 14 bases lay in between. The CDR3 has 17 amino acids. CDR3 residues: CATSRFRGANSGNTIYF. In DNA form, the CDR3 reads TGTGCCACCAGCAGATTCCGGGGGGCGAACTCTGGAAACACCATATATTTT.

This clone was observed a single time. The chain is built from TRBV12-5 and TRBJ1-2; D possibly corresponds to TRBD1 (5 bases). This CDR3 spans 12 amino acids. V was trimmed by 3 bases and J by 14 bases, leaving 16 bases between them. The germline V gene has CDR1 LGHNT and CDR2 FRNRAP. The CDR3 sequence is CASGFSGTLGTF. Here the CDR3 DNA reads TGTGCTAGTGGTTTTTCCGGGACTCTGGGGACCTTC.

CDR3 protein: CASSQDGFQETQYF. CDR3 DNA: TGTGCCAGCAGCCAAGATGGGTTCCAAGAGACCCAGTACTTC. The chain joins TRBV3-1 (or the pseudogene TRBV3-2) to TRBJ2-5; D remains unclear. CDR1 is LGHDT, CDR2 YNNKEL, per germline (reference sequence). The CDR3 is 14 residues long. Trimming stripped 0 bases from V and 1 base from J, with 6 bases between.

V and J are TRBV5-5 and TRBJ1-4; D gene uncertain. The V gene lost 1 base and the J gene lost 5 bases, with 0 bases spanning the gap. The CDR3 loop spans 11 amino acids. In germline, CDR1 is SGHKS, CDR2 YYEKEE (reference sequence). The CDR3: CASSLNEKLFF. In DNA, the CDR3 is TGTGCCAGCAGCTTGAATGAAAAACTGTTTTTT.

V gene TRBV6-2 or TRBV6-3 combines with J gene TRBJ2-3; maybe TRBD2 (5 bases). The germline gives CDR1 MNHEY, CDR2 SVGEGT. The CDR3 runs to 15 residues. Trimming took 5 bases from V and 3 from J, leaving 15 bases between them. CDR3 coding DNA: TGTGCCAGCAGTGACACGGATCGAGGGACAGATACGCAGTATTTT. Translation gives CASSDTDRGTDTQYF.

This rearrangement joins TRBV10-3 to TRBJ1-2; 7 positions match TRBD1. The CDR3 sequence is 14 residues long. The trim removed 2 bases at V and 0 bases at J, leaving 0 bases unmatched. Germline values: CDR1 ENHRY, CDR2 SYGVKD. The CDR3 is CAISEDRANYGYTF. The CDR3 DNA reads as TGTGCCATCAGTGAGGACAGGGCTAACTATGGCTACACCTTC.

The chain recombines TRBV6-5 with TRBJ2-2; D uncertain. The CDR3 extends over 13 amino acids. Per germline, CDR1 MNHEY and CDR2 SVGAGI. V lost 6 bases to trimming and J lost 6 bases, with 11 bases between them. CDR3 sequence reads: CASRAESSGELFF. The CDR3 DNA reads TGTGCCAGCAGGGCTGAGTCTTCCGGGGAGCTGTTTTTT.

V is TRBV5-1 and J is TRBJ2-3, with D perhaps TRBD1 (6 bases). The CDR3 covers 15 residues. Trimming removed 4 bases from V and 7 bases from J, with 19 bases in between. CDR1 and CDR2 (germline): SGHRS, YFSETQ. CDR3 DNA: TGCGCCAGCAGCGGTCAGGGGTCCCCCCACAATACGCAGTATTTT. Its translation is CASSGQGSPHNTQYF.

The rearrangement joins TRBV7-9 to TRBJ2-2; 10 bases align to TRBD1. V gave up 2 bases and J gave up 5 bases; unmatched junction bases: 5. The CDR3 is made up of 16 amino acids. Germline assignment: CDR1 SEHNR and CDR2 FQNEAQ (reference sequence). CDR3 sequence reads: CASSLRDRGGTGELFF. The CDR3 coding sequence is TGTGCCAGCAGCTTAAGGGACAGGGGAGGAACCGGGGAGCTGTTTTTT.

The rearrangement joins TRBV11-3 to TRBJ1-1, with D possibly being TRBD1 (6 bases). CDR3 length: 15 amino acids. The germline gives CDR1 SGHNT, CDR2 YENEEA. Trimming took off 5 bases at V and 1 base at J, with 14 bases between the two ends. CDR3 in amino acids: CASSKGGVTNTEAFF. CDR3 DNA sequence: TGTGCCAGCAGCAAAGGGGGGGTCACGAACACTGAAGCTTTCTTT.

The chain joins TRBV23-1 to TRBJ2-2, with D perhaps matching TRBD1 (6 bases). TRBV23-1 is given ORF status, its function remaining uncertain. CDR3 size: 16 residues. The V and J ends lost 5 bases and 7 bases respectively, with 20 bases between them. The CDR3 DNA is TGCGCCAGCAGTTCCGCCACGACAGGCAGGTGCGGGGAGCTGTTTTTT. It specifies CASSSATTGRCGELFF.

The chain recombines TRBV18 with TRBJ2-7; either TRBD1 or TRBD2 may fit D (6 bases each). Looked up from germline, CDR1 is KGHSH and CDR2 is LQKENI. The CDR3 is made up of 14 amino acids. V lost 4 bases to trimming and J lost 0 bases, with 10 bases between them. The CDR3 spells CASSLEGGSYEQYF. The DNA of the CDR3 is TGTGCCAGCTCACTCGAGGGGGGCTCCTACGAGCAGTACTTC.

The CDR3 bases are TGTGCCAGCAGGTATGGCAGCAGGCTGATGAACACTGAAGCTTTCTTT. It specifies CASRYGSRLMNTEAFF. V is TRBV5-6 and J is TRBJ1-1; D remains unclear. This CDR3 has 16 amino acids. V was trimmed by 5 bases and J by 0 bases, leaving 17 bases between them. Germline CDR1 is SGHDT and CDR2 is YYEEEE.

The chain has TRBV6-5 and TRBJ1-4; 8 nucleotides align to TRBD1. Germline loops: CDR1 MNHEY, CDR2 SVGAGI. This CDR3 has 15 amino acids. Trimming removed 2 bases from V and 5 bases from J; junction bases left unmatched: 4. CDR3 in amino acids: CASSYGQGTNEKLFF. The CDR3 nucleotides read TGTGCCAGCAGTTACGGACAGGGCACAAATGAAAAACTGTTTTTT.

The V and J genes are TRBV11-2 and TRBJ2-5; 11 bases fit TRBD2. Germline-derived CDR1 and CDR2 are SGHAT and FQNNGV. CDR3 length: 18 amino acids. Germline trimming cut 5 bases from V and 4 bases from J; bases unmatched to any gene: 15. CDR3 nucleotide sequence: TGTGCCAGCAGCCCGAGAGTAGCGGGAGGGCCGTTTGGAGAGACCCAGTACTTC. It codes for CASSPRVAGGPFGETQYF.

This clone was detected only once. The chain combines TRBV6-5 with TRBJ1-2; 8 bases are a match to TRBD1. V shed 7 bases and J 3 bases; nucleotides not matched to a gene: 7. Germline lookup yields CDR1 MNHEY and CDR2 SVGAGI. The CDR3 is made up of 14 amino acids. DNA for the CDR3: TGTGCCAGCACTCGGACAGGGTCGGACTATGGCTACACCTTC. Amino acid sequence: CASTRTGSDYGYTF.